Listed below are T cell receptor beta chains from one sample, sequenced in a study of cytomegalovirus exposure and HLA in healthy donors. Sequenced by immunoSEQ multiplex PCR; TCRdb stores in-frame clones only, minus some. The sample lists approximately 93,000 clones, 82% occurring once. The sequencing input was PBMCs. The receptors originated from a man aged 45 to 65 in good health and CMV-seronegative. CDR3s include the opening cysteine and the closing phenylalanine or tryptophan. The order of the fields is clone size, D gene, J gene, V gene, CDR3 DNA, CDR3 protein. D genes are given only for firm matches. Expanded clones are given a class, and other clones once, few, many or no size at all.

NA TRBD1 TRBJ1-5 TRBV28 TGTGCCAGCAGTTTAGTATCAGGGGGCGGGCAGCCCCAGCATTTT CASSLVSGGGQPQHF
NA NA TRBJ1-1 TRBV6-5 TGTGCCAGCAGTTACCGGGAAGGCACTGAAGCTTTCTTT CASSYREGTEAFF
NA NA TRBJ2-1 TRBV29-1 TGCAGCGTTGTACGGGCTAGCGCTCACAATGAGCAGTTCTTC CSVVRASAHNEQFF
NA NA TRBJ2-7 TRBV5-1 TGCGCCAGCCAACTTCAGGGATCGAACGAGCAGTACTTC CASQLQGSNEQYF
NA NA TRBJ2-1 TRBV29-1 TGCAGCGTTGTACCCCCCGACGGACAGCTTCTAGAGGCGGCCTACAATGAGCAGTTCTTC CSVVPPDGQLLEAAYNEQFF
NA TRBD1 TRBJ1-2 TRBV18 TGTGCCAGCTCACCAGGGGCAGGGGGAAGGAACTATGGCTACACCTTC CASSPGAGGRNYGYTF
NA TRBD2 TRBJ2-3 TRBV10-1 TGCGCCAGCAGTTTAGATAGCGGGAACACAGATACGCAGTATTTT CASSLDSGNTDTQYF
NA NA TRBJ1-4 TRBV2 TGTGCCAGCACCACAGGGACGGTTGAAAAACTGTTTTTT CASTTGTVEKLFF
once NA TRBJ2-1 TRBV27 TGTGCCAGCAGTTTGGTAGCGCCCAGCTCCTACAATGAGCAGTTCTTC CASSLVAPSSYNEQFF
NA NA TRBJ2-1 TRBV5-1 TGCGCCAGCAGCTTGTTGACGGGTTCGGATGAGCAGTTCTTC CASSLLTGSDEQFF
NA NA TRBJ1-4 TRBV7-2 TGTGCCAGCAGCTTAGTAGGAGGAACTAATGAAAAACTGTTTTTT CASSLVGGTNEKLFF
NA NA TRBJ1-4 TRBV25-1 TGTGCCAGCTCCCTTAATGAAAAACTGTTTTTT CASSLNEKLFF
once TRBD1 TRBJ2-4 TRBV28 TGTGCCAGCAGTTTTTTTGAGGGGGCACGTGCCAAAAACATTCAGTACTTC CASSFFEGARAKNIQYF